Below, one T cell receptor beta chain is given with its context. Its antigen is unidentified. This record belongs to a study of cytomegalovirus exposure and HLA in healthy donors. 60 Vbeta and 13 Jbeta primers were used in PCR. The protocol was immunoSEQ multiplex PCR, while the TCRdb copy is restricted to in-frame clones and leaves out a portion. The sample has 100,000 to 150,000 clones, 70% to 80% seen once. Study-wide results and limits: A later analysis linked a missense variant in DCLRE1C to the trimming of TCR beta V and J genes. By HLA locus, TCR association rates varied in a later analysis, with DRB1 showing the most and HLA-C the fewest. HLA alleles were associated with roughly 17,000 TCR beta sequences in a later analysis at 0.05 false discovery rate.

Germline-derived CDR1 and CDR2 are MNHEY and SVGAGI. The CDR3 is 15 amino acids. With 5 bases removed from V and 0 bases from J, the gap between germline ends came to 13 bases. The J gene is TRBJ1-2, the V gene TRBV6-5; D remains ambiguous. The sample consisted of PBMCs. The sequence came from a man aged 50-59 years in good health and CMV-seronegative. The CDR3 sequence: CASSKGLPTNYGYTF. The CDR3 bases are TGTGCCAGCAGTAAAGGACTGCCAACTAACTATGGCTACACCTTC.